This T cell receptor (beta chain) is from a study of shared clonotypes between healthy human individuals. At the level of the study: Researchers drew samples from two women and three men aged 18 to 49.

The CDR3 contains 13 residues. V lost 3 bases and J lost 7, with 10 bases in between. Germline assignment: CDR1 SGHRS and CDR2 YFSETQ. The protocol was immunoSEQ multiplex PCR, while the TCRdb copy is restricted to in-frame clones and leaves out a portion. Of about 450,000 clones in the sample, roughly three quarters were seen once. The sample was PBMCs. The V and J genes are TRBV5-1 and TRBJ1-4; a weak D match, TRBD1 (5 bases). The source is a middle-aged woman in good health. Some clones in this sample may be carry-over from other donors' samples. The CDR3 loop reads CASSWDLPEKLFF. The DNA for the CDR3 is TGCGCCAGCAGCTGGGACCTTCCTGAAAAACTGTTTTTT.